What follows are 18 T cell receptor beta chains derived from one specimen sequenced in a study of cytotoxic CD8 clonotypes in ibrutinib-treated CLL. TCRdb keeps only in-frame clones here, not all; method: immunoSEQ multiplex PCR. The table shows about 140,000 clones, with more than 85% occurring only once. Specimen: PBMCs, collected after 12 months of ibrutinib treatment. The receptors stem from a human donor with chronic lymphocytic leukemia.

The chain uses TRBV10-3 and TRBJ2-3; D is uncertain. Trimming stripped 3 bases from V and 6 bases from J, with 10 bases between. CDR1 and CDR2 from the germline V gene are ENHRY and SYGVKD. The CDR3 spans 13 residues. The CDR3 loop reads CAISDHQEDTQYF. CDR3 DNA: TGTGCCATCAGTGACCACCAAGAGGATACGCAGTATTTT.

J is TRBJ2-7 and V is TRBV29-1; D unclear. The CDR3 length is 12 residues. CDR1 is SQVTM, CDR2 ANQGSEA, per germline. Trimming removed 5 bases from V and 5 bases from J, with 13 bases in between. The CDR3 nucleotides read TGCAGCGTTTACCTCTCGTCCGACGAGCAGTACTTC. Translated: CSVYLSSDEQYF.

This sequence joins TRBV6-1 and TRBJ1-2; 8 positions match TRBD1. CDR3 size: 14 residues. J gave up 8 bases and V 1 base, and 6 bases lay outside the gene matches. Germline CDR1 and CDR2: MNHNS and SASEGT. CDR3 sequence reads: CASSEVSDRAGYTF. CDR3 DNA: TGTGCCAGCAGTGAAGTGTCGGACAGGGCCGGCTACACCTTC.

The rearrangement links TRBV28 to TRBJ1-5, with 12 nucleotides matching TRBD1. The trim removed 5 bases at V and 0 bases at J, leaving 8 bases unmatched. The CDR3 contains 18 residues. Germline loops: CDR1 MDHEN, CDR2 SYDVKM. The DNA for the CDR3 is TGTGCCAGCAGTACACCGGGACAGGGGGCGCTTAGCAATCAGCCCCAGCATTTT. Its protein product is CASSTPGQGALSNQPQHF.

The chain carries TRBV19 and TRBJ2-5; D unclear. This CDR3 is built from 11 residues. Germline loops: CDR1 LNHDA, CDR2 SQIVND (reference sequence). The V end was cut by 6 bases, the J end by 5 bases, with 7 bases between. DNA for the CDR3: TGTGCCAGTAGCTTGTTGGAGACCCAGTACTTC. This translates into CASSLLETQYF.

The chain couples TRBV25-1 to TRBJ1-1; 8 nucleotides agree with TRBD1. This CDR3 comprises 15 residues. Germline V gene sequence: CDR1 MGHDK, CDR2 SYGVNS. J gave up 5 bases and V 1 base, and 6 bases lay outside the gene matches. The CDR3 DNA is TGTGCCAGCAGTGAATCGGGCACAGGGGGGACTGAAGCTTTCTTT. Its protein is CASSESGTGGTEAFF.

The chain links TRBV7-9 to TRBJ1-4; D remains ambiguous. V was cut by 2 bases and J by 6 bases, with 1 base left in between. The germline V gene encodes CDR1 SEHNR and CDR2 FQNEAQ (reference sequence). This CDR3 contains 11 residues. In nucleotides, the CDR3 is TGTGCCAGCAGCTTATATGAAAAACTGTTTTTT. This gives the protein CASSLYEKLFF.

The chain employs TRBV7-6 and TRBJ1-1; D is unresolved. Germline-derived CDR1 and CDR2 are SGHVS and FNYEAQ. The V end lost 4 bases, the J end lost 1 base, and 10 bases lay between the germline ends. The CDR3 spans 14 residues. The DNA of the CDR3 is TGTGCCAGCAGCTATCGATGGGAGAACACTGAAGCTTTCTTT. Encoded protein: CASSYRWENTEAFF.

This chain joins TRBV28 and TRBJ2-3, with a possible D match to TRBD2 (5 bases). The CDR3 extends over 13 amino acids. The V gene's germline CDR1 is MDHEN and CDR2 SYDVKM. V was pared by 6 bases and J by 2 bases, with 9 bases between. This CDR3 is CASRPDFTDTQYF. CDR3 DNA: TGTGCCAGCAGGCCGGACTTCACAGATACGCAGTATTTT.

J is TRBJ2-7 and V is TRBV27; either TRBD1 or TRBD2 may supply D (5 bases each). This CDR3 is 15 amino acids long. In germline, CDR1 is MNHEY, CDR2 SMNVEV (reference sequence). V shed 6 bases and J shed 2 bases, with 17 bases lying between them. The CDR3 spells CASSVIPGPPYEQYF. As DNA, the CDR3 is TGTGCCAGCAGCGTGATACCGGGGCCCCCCTACGAGCAGTACTTC.

The chain links TRBV10-2 to TRBJ2-7, with D perhaps matching TRBD1 or TRBD2 (5 bases each). V shed 8 bases and J shed 5 bases, with 13 bases lying between them. CDR3 size: 12 residues. Germline-derived CDR1 and CDR2 are WSHSY and SAAADI. CDR3 DNA: TGCGCCAGCCGGGGAGAGGGGCACGAGCAGTACTTC. Protein product: CASRGEGHEQYF.

The rearrangement joins TRBV6-6 to TRBJ2-5, with 12 bases fitting TRBD2. V trimming: 4 bases; J trimming: 5 bases; junction bases outside the gene matches: 5. Germline CDR1 MNHNY, CDR2 SVGAGI (reference sequence). The CDR3 runs 15 residues. CDR3 residues: CASSSLAGGWETQYF. CDR3 DNA sequence: TGTGCCAGCAGTTCACTAGCGGGAGGATGGGAGACCCAGTACTTC.

Only one count was recorded for this clone. The rearrangement links TRBV30 to TRBJ2-2; D gene uncertain. CDR1 is GTSNPN, CDR2 SVGIG, per germline (reference sequence). Between the trimmed V and J ends, which lost 4 bases and 9 bases, there was a span of 9 bases. This CDR3 has 11 residues. The CDR3 bases are TGTGCCTGGACCCGGTCCAGGGAGCTGTTTTTT. Translation: CAWTRSRELFF.

This rearrangement joins TRBV6-1 to TRBJ2-7; 8 bases align to TRBD1. Unmatched junction bases numbered 9, after V lost 8 bases and J lost 6 bases. This CDR3 comprises 13 residues. Germline lookup yields CDR1 MNHNS and CDR2 SASEGT. The CDR3 sequence is CASGQDREGEQYF. CDR3 bases: TGTGCCAGCGGCCAGGACAGGGAAGGCGAGCAGTACTTC.

The chain uses TRBV1 and TRBJ2-1. TRBV1 is noted as a pseudogene. The CDR3 is made up of 19 amino acids. The CDR3 loop is CTSSQKHPFLPPYYNEQFF. As DNA, the CDR3 is TGCACCAGCAGCCAAAAACATCCCTTTCTACCCCCTTACTACAATGAGCAGTTCTTC.

In its sample, this clone was seen once. In DNA, the CDR3 is TGCGCCAGCAGACTGGGACAGGGGGCGGGCGGGGCCAACGTCCTGACTTTC. Translating gives CASRLGQGAGGANVLTF. This rearrangement joins TRBV5-1 to TRBJ2-6, with 12 positions matching TRBD1. Per germline, CDR1 SGHRS and CDR2 YFSETQ. V trimming: 5 bases; J trimming: 4 bases; junction bases outside the gene matches: 7. The CDR3 has 17 residues.

The chain joins TRBV6-5 to TRBJ2-2; 8 bases are shared with TRBD2. V shed 8 bases and J 3 bases; nucleotides not matched to a gene: 8. Germline CDR1 and CDR2: MNHEY and SVGAGI. CDR3 length equals 15 residues. CDR3 nucleotides: TGTGCCAGCGGGGCACGGGAGGGCCACACCGGGGAGCTGTTTTTT. It yields the protein CASGAREGHTGELFF.

The chain couples TRBV2 to TRBJ2-3, with no clear D. V was clipped by 0 bases and J by 3 bases, with 7 bases between them. CDR3 size: 14 residues. Germline V gene sequence: CDR1 SNHLY, CDR2 FYNNEI. The CDR3 loop reads CASSEAGSTDTQYF. CDR3 sequence (DNA): TGTGCCAGCAGTGAAGCAGGGTCTACAGATACGCAGTATTTT. The full variable domain, rest sourced from reference TRBV2 and TRBJ2-3, is EPEVTQTPSHQVTQMGQEVILRCVPISNHLYFYWYRQILGQKVEFLVSFYNNEISEKSEIFDDQFSVERPDGSNFTLKIRSTKLEDSAMYFCASSEAGSTDTQYFGPGTRLTVL.